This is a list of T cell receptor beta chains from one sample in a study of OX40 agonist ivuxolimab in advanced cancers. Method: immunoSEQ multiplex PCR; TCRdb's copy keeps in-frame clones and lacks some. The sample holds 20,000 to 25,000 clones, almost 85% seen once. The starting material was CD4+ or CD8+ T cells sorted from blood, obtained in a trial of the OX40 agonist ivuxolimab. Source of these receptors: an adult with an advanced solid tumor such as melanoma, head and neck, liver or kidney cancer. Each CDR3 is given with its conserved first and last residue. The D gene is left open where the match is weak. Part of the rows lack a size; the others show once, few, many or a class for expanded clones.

TGTGCCAGCAGACAGGGAAGAAACACCATATATTTT CASRQGRNTIYF - TRBJ1-3 TRBV6-6 12 -
TGCAGCGTTGAAGAGTGGGTGGCGAGTTCCTACAATGAGCAGTTCTTC CSVEEWVASSYNEQFF - TRBJ2-1 TRBV29-1 16 -
TGTGCCAGCAGCGTAGGGACAGGGTCAAACACTGAAGCTTTCTTT CASSVGTGSNTEAFF TRBD1 TRBJ1-1 TRBV9 15 -
TGTGCCTGGAGTGTGCTAGGTAACACAGATACGCAGTATTTT CAWSVLGNTDTQYF - TRBJ2-3 TRBV30 14 -
TGCGCCAGCAGCCTAGAAAGCGGGCTTGGTAATGAGCAGTTCTTC CASSLESGLGNEQFF - TRBJ2-1 TRBV4-1 15 -
TGTGCCAGCACAGTCGCGGTGGGGACCACAGATACGCAGTATTTT CASTVAVGTTDTQYF - TRBJ2-3 TRBV27 15 -
TGCGCCTCATCACAGGGGAACACTGAAGCTTTCTTT CASSQGNTEAFF - TRBJ1-1 TRBV5-1 12 -
TGTGCCAGCAGCCACCGAAACAATGACATTCAGTACTTC CASSHRNNDIQYF - TRBJ2-4 TRBV11-2 13 -
TGTGCCAGCAGCGAATACGGGGGGACGGGGCCCCAGCATTTT CASSEYGGTGPQHF - TRBJ1-5 TRBV7-6 14 few
TGTGCCAGCAGCGTAGGGGGGCCCTCCTACGAGCAGTACTTC CASSVGGPSYEQYF - TRBJ2-7 TRBV9 14 -
TGCGCCAGCAGCCAAGAACACAGGGTGAACTACGAGCAGTACTTC CASSQEHRVNYEQYF - TRBJ2-7 TRBV4-1 15 -
TGTGCCAGTAGTAGCGGCAGGGAGCATGAGCAGTTCTTC CASSSGREHEQFF - TRBJ2-1 TRBV19 13 once
TGTGCCAGCAGCCCCGGGACTAGCGGGTCGGGCTCCTACGAGCAGTACTTC CASSPGTSGSGSYEQYF TRBD2 TRBJ2-7 TRBV11-3 17 -
TGTGCCAGCTCACCACCAGAGTCCTACGAGCAGTACTTC CASSPPESYEQYF - TRBJ2-7 TRBV18 13 -
TGTGCCAGCAGTTTAGAGGCATTGGCAGAGAACACTGAAGCTTTCTTT CASSLEALAENTEAFF - TRBJ1-1 TRBV27 16 -
TGTGCCAGCAGCTTACGGGCGTCCGACAGCGGCTCCTACGAGCAGTACTTC CASSLRASDSGSYEQYF - TRBJ2-7 TRBV7-6 17 -
TGCAGCGTTGAAGACGGGACTAGCCGCGCAGATACGCAGTATTTT CSVEDGTSRADTQYF TRBD2 TRBJ2-3 TRBV29-1 15 -
TGTGCCAGCAGCGCCGAGGGGGGAGGGCCGGGAGATACGCAGTATTTT CASSAEGGGPGDTQYF - TRBJ2-3 TRBV9 16 -
TGTGCCAGCAGCTTGTTAGGCATTTCGGGAGGGACCTCTGGAAACACCATATATTTT CASSLLGISGGTSGNTIYF - TRBJ1-3 TRBV5-5 19 -
TGTGCCAGCAGCTTAGTACTAGCGGGGGCCTACAATGAGCAGTTCTTC CASSLVLAGAYNEQFF TRBD2 TRBJ2-1 TRBV7-9 16 -
TGTGCCAGCAGCCAAGATCTGGTGTTCAGCTCCTACAATGAGCAGTTCTTC CASSQDLVFSSYNEQFF - TRBJ2-1 TRBV4-2 17 -
TGTGCCAGCAGCTTACGAGGGAACTACGAGCAGTACTTC CASSLRGNYEQYF - TRBJ2-7 TRBV13 13 -
TGTGCCAGCAGCCCCTCGACAGGGGGCGGCTATAATTCACCCCTCCACTTT CASSPSTGGGYNSPLHF TRBD1 TRBJ1-6 TRBV9 17 -
TGTGCCAGCAGACCTATGAGTGATTCACCCCTCCACTTT CASRPMSDSPLHF - TRBJ1-6 TRBV28 13 -
TGTGCCAGCAGCTTAGAATGGGACACAGATACGCAGTATTTT CASSLEWDTDTQYF - TRBJ2-3 TRBV7-9 14 -
TGTGCCAGCAGCCGGAACCTAGAGCAGTACTTC CASSRNLEQYF - TRBJ2-7 TRBV4-2 11 -
TGTGCCATCAGTGAGACACTAGCGGGAGAGGGAGAGACCCAGTACTTC CAISETLAGEGETQYF TRBD2 TRBJ2-5 TRBV10-3 16 -
TGCAGCGTTGAGGGGACAGGAGACAATGAGCAGTTCTTC CSVEGTGDNEQFF TRBD1 TRBJ2-1 TRBV29-1 13 -
TGTGCCAGCAGTTACTATACGAACAACCAAGAGACCCAGTACTTC CASSYYTNNQETQYF - TRBJ2-5 TRBV6-5 15 -
TGTGCCAGCAGCCCAAGGAGCGGTAGCACTGAAGCTTTCTTT CASSPRSGSTEAFF - TRBJ1-1 TRBV11-2 14 -
TGCGCCAGCAGTTCAGGACAGGGGGATGCGGATACGCAGTATTTT CASSSGQGDADTQYF TRBD1 TRBJ2-3 TRBV10-1 15 few
TGTGCCAGCGGGGGGAGCCAAAACACCGGGGAGCTGTTTTTT CASGGSQNTGELFF - TRBJ2-2 TRBV28 14 -
TGTGCCAGCAGTGAATGGGAAATGAACACTGAAGCTTTCTTT CASSEWEMNTEAFF - TRBJ1-1 TRBV6-1 14 medium-sized
TGTGCCAGCAGTTCGACAGGGAACGAGCAGTACTTC CASSSTGNEQYF TRBD1 TRBJ2-7 TRBV27 12 -
TGTGCCAGTAGTATGGGGGCAGGGCGGGAGCAGTACTTC CASSMGAGREQYF - TRBJ2-7 TRBV19 13 -
TGTGCCAGCAGCTTAGCGGGAGCAGAGACCCAGTACTTC CASSLAGAETQYF TRBD2 TRBJ2-5 TRBV6-5 13 medium-sized
TGTGCCAGCAGCCACGACTCGGACGCCTATAATTCACCCCTCCACTTT CASSHDSDAYNSPLHF - TRBJ1-6 TRBV11-2 16 -
TGCGCCAGCAGCCAAGACGGGTCTAGCACAGATACGCAGTATTTT CASSQDGSSTDTQYF - TRBJ2-3 TRBV4-1 15 few
TGCGCCAGCAGCTTGTTAGGGGAGGACTACGGTTACGAGCAGTACTTC CASSLLGEDYGYEQYF - TRBJ2-7 TRBV5-1 16 -
TGTGCCAGCAGTGAAGCCGGGACAGAGCTATACGAGCAGTACTTC CASSEAGTELYEQYF TRBD1 TRBJ2-7 TRBV2 15 few
TGTGCCAGCAGTGAAGCGGAGGGTCTAGCGGGGCGAGACAATGAGCAGTTCTTC CASSEAEGLAGRDNEQFF TRBD2 TRBJ2-1 TRBV6-1 18 -
TGTGCCAGCACCTACTTTGGGACAGGGGAGGCGGAGACCCAGTACTTC CASTYFGTGEAETQYF TRBD1 TRBJ2-5 TRBV11-3 16 few
TGCGCCAGCACAACGACTAAATCCCCCAATGAGCAGTTCTTC CASTTTKSPNEQFF - TRBJ2-1 TRBV5-1 14 -
TGTGCCAGCAGCTCCTACGGGACTATCTACGAGCAGTACTTC CASSSYGTIYEQYF TRBD2 TRBJ2-7 TRBV7-9 14 -
TGTGCCAGCAGTTTAAGGGCAGGGCCGCCTTACGAGCAGTACTTC CASSLRAGPPYEQYF - TRBJ2-7 TRBV27 15 medium-sized
TGTGCCAGCAGCTTGAGGCGATTGAACACCGGGGAGCTGTTTTTT CASSLRRLNTGELFF - TRBJ2-2 TRBV7-4 15 -
TGCGCCAGCAGCCAAGAGGTCGGCACCGGGGAGCTGTTTTTT CASSQEVGTGELFF - TRBJ2-2 TRBV4-1 14 -
TGTGCCAGCAGCTCAGGGGGCGGTCGCACTGAAGCTTTCTTT CASSSGGGRTEAFF TRBD1 TRBJ1-1 TRBV7-9 14 -
TGTGCCAGCAGCATTACAACCGGGGAGCTGTTTTTT CASSITTGELFF - TRBJ2-2 TRBV14 12 -
TGTGCCAGCAGTGAAGGGTGGCCAGGGAGTTACAATGAGCAGTTCTTC CASSEGWPGSYNEQFF - TRBJ2-1 TRBV6-1 16 -
TGTGCTAGCAGTGCTGGAATCCAGGGCTCCTACAATGAGCAGTTCTTC CASSAGIQGSYNEQFF - TRBJ2-1 TRBV7-7 16 few
TGTGCCAGCACCGACCCTCGGAGTTTCTACGAGCAGTACTTC CASTDPRSFYEQYF - TRBJ2-7 TRBV7-9 14 few
TGTGCCAGCAGTTTCCGGGACAGGGGACCCGGGGAGCTGTTTTTT CASSFRDRGPGELFF TRBD1 TRBJ2-2 TRBV28 15 once
TGTGCCAGCAGTGCCGGGACCCTGGGGGACGAGCAGTACTTC CASSAGTLGDEQYF - TRBJ2-7 TRBV27 14 -
TGTGCCAGCAGGAAAGGACAGGCCGTATCCTACGAGCAGTACTTC CASRKGQAVSYEQYF TRBD1 TRBJ2-7 TRBV6-1 15 -
TGTGCCAGCAGCCCCCGGTCAGGGGTCCATAACAATGAGCAGTTCTTC CASSPRSGVHNNEQFF - TRBJ2-1 TRBV7-9 16 -
TGTGCCAGCAGCTTAGGGGGACACCTCTACGAGCAGTACTTC CASSLGGHLYEQYF - TRBJ2-7 TRBV7-8 14 -